This entry lists 27 T cell receptor beta chains sequenced from one sample in a study of T cell responses to AZD1222 COVID-19 vaccine (dated by TCRdb to the early 2020s). The time point tag for this specimen amounts to: about 28 days (+/-7) after the second vaccine dose. The library was built by means of the immunoSEQ multiplex PCR assay. The table was pulled from immuneACCESS by TCRdb, which kept in-frame rearrangements only. Such tables lose some clones; where checked, under half of the loss comes from unresolved V genes, and the rest has no known cause. The sample table lists approximately 170,000 clones, around 94% of them with a count of one. The ten biggest clones cover roughly 4.6% of the sample. The material was peripheral blood, obtained 28 days after the second AZD1222 dose. Every receptor here comes from an adult who received the AZD1222 COVID-19 vaccine.

The rearrangement uses TRBV21-1 and TRBJ1-5; the table's D call of TRBD1 was not tested on the DNA. TRBV21-1 is marked as a pseudogene. There are 15 residues in the CDR3. CDR3 nucleotide sequence: TGTGCCAGCAAGCGAGGGGGCGCCGGTAATCAGCCCCAGCATTTT. It codes for CASKRGGAGNQPQHF.

V gene TRBV2 combines with J gene TRBJ2-1, with TRBD2 identical over 11 bases. V was pared by 8 bases and J by 9 bases, with 6 bases of the junction left unmatched. The CDR3 is 13 amino acids. Germline V gene data show CDR1 as SNHLY and CDR2 as FYNNEI. This CDR3 reads CASLRTSGSEQFF. CDR3 coding DNA: TGTGCCAGCCTTCGGACTAGCGGGTCTGAGCAGTTCTTC.

This chain links TRBV4-2 with TRBJ2-1; 10 nucleotides line up with TRBD2. This CDR3 is built from 16 residues. The V gene end was trimmed by 4 bases and the J gene end by 6 bases; junction bases not matched to a gene: 9. Germline-derived CDR1 and CDR2 are LGHNA and YNFKEQ. CDR3 in DNA: TGTGCCAGCAGCCCCCCGCCTAGCGGGAGTGCCAATGAGCAGTTCTTC. Amino acids: CASSPPPSGSANEQFF.

The chain carries TRBV5-4 and TRBJ2-5; 13 positions match TRBD2. The CDR3 sequence is 16 residues long. CDR1 is SGHNT and CDR2 is YYREEE in the germline V gene (reference sequence). The trim removed 4 bases at V and 5 bases at J, leaving 8 bases unmatched. The CDR3 region is CASSTGLAGVKETQYF. The CDR3 DNA reads as TGTGCCAGCAGCACAGGACTAGCGGGAGTAAAGGAGACCCAGTACTTC.

V usage is TRBV10-3 and J usage is TRBJ2-2; a possible D gene is TRBD1 (5 bases). CDR3 length equals 12 residues. The V end was cut by 10 bases, the J end by 7 bases, with 13 bases between. Germline loops: CDR1 ENHRY, CDR2 SYGVKD. Here the CDR3 DNA reads TGTGCCAGTTCCCAGGGTGACGGGGAGCTGTTTTTT. It codes for CASSQGDGELFF.

This chain joins TRBV27 and TRBJ1-4; 7 bases align to TRBD1. The CDR3 is 14 amino acids. Germline V gene data show CDR1 as MNHEY and CDR2 as SMNVEV (reference sequence). V was pared by 4 bases and J by 5 bases, with 4 bases of the junction left unmatched. The CDR3 reads CASSSPDRNEKLFF. CDR3 bases: TGTGCCAGCAGTTCGCCGGACAGGAATGAAAAACTGTTTTTT.

V usage is TRBV5-1 and J usage is TRBJ2-5; 11 positions agree with TRBD2. Germline V CDR1 and CDR2: SGHRS, YFSETQ. V shed 4 bases and J 3 bases; nucleotides not matched to a gene: 5. This CDR3 is built from 15 residues. In DNA, the CDR3 is TGCGCCAGCAGCCTACTAGCGGGAGATAAAGAGACCCAGTACTTC. Translated: CASSLLAGDKETQYF. The full variable domain, its missing parts supplied by reference TRBV5-1 and TRBJ2-5, is KAGVTQTPRYLIKTRGQQVTLSCSPISGHRSVSWYQQTPGQGLQFLFEYFSETQRNKGNFPGRFSGRQFSNSRSEMNVSTLELGDSALYLCASSLLAGDKETQYFGPGTRLLVL.

CDR3 coding DNA: TGCGCCAGCAGCCGGGGGACAGGGGCGAATTCACCCCTCCACTTT. This encodes CASSRGTGANSPLHF. The chain joins TRBV4-1 to TRBJ1-6; 10 bases are a match to TRBD1. CDR3 length: 15 amino acids. V shed 4 bases and J 7 bases; nucleotides not matched to a gene: 4. CDR1 and CDR2 from the germline V gene are MGHRA and YSYEKL.

V is TRBV7-2 and J is TRBJ2-3, with D tentatively TRBD1 (6 bases). The CDR3 covers 15 residues. Germline values: CDR1 SGHTA, CDR2 FQGNSA. V dropped 4 bases and J dropped 3 bases, with 14 bases sitting between them. Here the CDR3 reads CASSSQQGWTDTQYF. In DNA form, the CDR3 reads TGTGCCAGCAGCTCGCAACAGGGATGGACAGATACGCAGTATTTT.

The chain links TRBV3-1 (or the pseudogene TRBV3-2) to TRBJ2-3, with unresolved D. Germline V lookup: CDR1 LGHDT, CDR2 YNNKEL (reference sequence). The CDR3 runs to 15 residues. Trimming pared 0 bases from V and 1 base from J, leaving 8 bases between. CDR3 amino acids: CASSQDQQRTDTQYF. The CDR3 DNA reads as TGTGCCAGCAGCCAAGATCAGCAACGCACAGATACGCAGTATTTT.

Written as DNA, the CDR3 is TGCGCCAGCAGCGCGGGCCGGGGGACAGGTACGAAAAGCGATACGCAGTATTTT. Amino acid sequence: CASSAGRGTGTKSDTQYF. This chain links TRBV5-1 with TRBJ2-3, with TRBD1 identical over 8 bases. Germline-derived CDR1 and CDR2 are SGHRS and YFSETQ. After removal of 4 bases from V and 6 bases from J, the junction contained 19 bases not matched to a gene. The CDR3 runs to 18 residues.

The gene calls are TRBV28 and TRBJ1-1, with a tentative D call TRBD1 (6 bases). The CDR3 covers 13 residues. V was clipped by 2 bases and J by 3 bases, with 7 bases between them. The germline gives CDR1 MDHEN, CDR2 SYDVKM. In DNA, the CDR3 is TGTGCCAGCAGTTTAGACAGGCACACTGAAGCTTTCTTT. This gives the protein CASSLDRHTEAFF.

This chain joins TRBV2 and TRBJ2-5; 7 bases align to TRBD2. CDR1 is SNHLY, CDR2 FYNNEI, per germline. The CDR3 runs 12 residues. V gave up 4 bases and J gave up 4 bases; unmatched junction bases: 0. CDR3 sequence (DNA): TGTGCCAGCAGTGGGGGGGGAGAGACCCAGTACTTC. Translated, it gives CASSGGGETQYF.

J is TRBJ2-3 and V is TRBV24-1; D unclear. Trimming took 12 bases from V and 0 from J, leaving 12 bases between them. There are 13 residues in the CDR3. Germline-derived CDR1 and CDR2 are KGHDR and SFDVKD. CDR3 sequence: CAPCRVSTDTQYF. The CDR3, as DNA: TGTGCCCCCTGTAGGGTCAGCACAGATACGCAGTATTTT.

The chain links TRBV15 to TRBJ1-3; the D gene is possibly TRBD1 (6 bases). V dropped 4 bases and J dropped 8 bases, with 15 bases sitting between them. From germline, CDR1 is LNHNV and CDR2 YYDKDF (reference sequence). The CDR3 is 14 amino acids. The DNA of the CDR3 is TGTGCCACCAGCAAAGGTCGGGGGGCGGACACCATATATTTT. Its protein product is CATSKGRGADTIYF. Looking up the rest from reference TRBV15 and TRBJ1-3 gives the full variable domain: DAMVIQNPRYQVTQFGKPVTLSCSQTLNHNVMYWYQQKSSQAPKLLFHYYDKDFNNEADTPDNFQSRRPNTSFCFLDIRSPGLGDTAMYLCATSKGRGADTIYFGEGSWLTVV.

The V and J genes are TRBV14 and TRBJ2-6; D perhaps matches TRBD1 (5 bases). Between the trimmed V and J ends, which lost 3 bases and 0 bases, there was a span of 15 bases. Germline lookup yields CDR1 SGHDN and CDR2 FVKESK. The CDR3 has 18 amino acids. The CDR3 sequence: CASSHTWGGSSGANVLTF. In DNA, the CDR3 is TGTGCCAGCAGCCATACCTGGGGCGGAAGCTCTGGGGCCAACGTCCTGACTTTC.

This rearrangement joins TRBV2 to TRBJ1-1; TRBD1 might be the D (5 bases). Trimming took off 7 bases at V and 3 bases at J, with 12 bases between the two ends. The CDR3 is 13 residues long. The V gene's germline CDR1 is SNHLY and CDR2 FYNNEI. CDR3 in DNA: TGTGCCAGCACCCGGAGGGGCGACACTGAAGCTTTCTTT. The encoded protein is CASTRRGDTEAFF. Full variable domain (rest looked up from reference TRBV2 and TRBJ1-1): EPEVTQTPSHQVTQMGQEVILRCVPISNHLYFYWYRQILGQKVEFLVSFYNNEISEKSEIFDDQFSVERPDGSNFTLKIRSTKLEDSAMYFCASTRRGDTEAFFGQGTRLTVV.

This sequence joins TRBV27 and TRBJ1-2; TRBD1 agrees at 8 bases. V was clipped by 2 bases and J by 4 bases; unmatched bases: 6. This CDR3 has 15 residues. The germline gives CDR1 MNHEY, CDR2 SMNVEV (reference sequence). The CDR3 DNA follows: TGTGCCAGCAGTTTAGAACCACAGGGGGGCTATGGCTACACCTTC. Its translation: CASSLEPQGGYGYTF.

V is TRBV4-2 and J is TRBJ2-7, with 7 positions matching TRBD2. The V and J ends lost 0 bases and 4 bases, in that order; junction bases with no gene match: 9. CDR3 size: 16 residues. The V gene's germline CDR1 is LGHNA and CDR2 YNFKEQ. The CDR3, as DNA: TGTGCCAGCAGCCAAGAGCTGGCGGGAGCTTTATACGAGCAGTACTTC. Protein product: CASSQELAGALYEQYF.

This chain joins TRBV28 and TRBJ2-7; 10 bases line up with TRBD1. V lost 5 bases, J lost 3 bases, and 7 bases stayed unmatched. The CDR3 spans 15 residues. Per the germline V gene, CDR1 is MDHEN and CDR2 is SYDVKM. The CDR3 reads CASSRPGTGDYEQYF. The CDR3 nucleotides read TGTGCCAGCAGTCGTCCCGGGACAGGGGACTACGAGCAGTACTTC. Together with reference TRBV28 and TRBJ2-7, the CDR3 gives the full variable domain: DVKVTQSSRYLVKRTGEKVFLECVQDMDHENMFWYRQDPGLGLRLIYFSYDVKMKEKGDIPEGYSVSREKKERFSLILESASTNQTSMYLCASSRPGTGDYEQYFGPGTRLTVT.

The CDR3 DNA follows: TGTGCCAGCTCACGGGAGATGAGTCACAATGAGCAGTTCTTC. This translates into CASSREMSHNEQFF. The chain combines TRBV18 with TRBJ2-1; maybe TRBD2 (5 bases). The germline gives CDR1 KGHSH, CDR2 LQKENI. The length of the CDR3 is 14 residues. The V and J ends lost 4 bases and 5 bases respectively, with 12 bases between them.

The V gene is TRBV5-1, the J gene TRBJ2-6; D ambiguous. The V end lost 1 base, the J end lost 3 bases, and 11 bases lay between the germline ends. CDR1 is SGHRS and CDR2 is YFSETQ in the germline V gene. The CDR3 contains 16 residues. The CDR3 reads CASSLRGVGGANVLTF. As DNA, the CDR3 is TGCGCCAGCAGCTTGCGTGGGGTCGGTGGGGCCAACGTCCTGACTTTC. The full variable domain, its missing parts supplied by reference TRBV5-1 and TRBJ2-6, is KAGVTQTPRYLIKTRGQQVTLSCSPISGHRSVSWYQQTPGQGLQFLFEYFSETQRNKGNFPGRFSGRQFSNSRSEMNVSTLELGDSALYLCASSLRGVGGANVLTFGAGSRLTVL.

V and J are TRBV5-4 and TRBJ2-7; the match to TRBD1 covers 8 bases. This CDR3 has 12 residues. The V segment lost 4 bases and the J segment 5 bases; nucleotides outside the gene matches: 2. Germline V lookup: CDR1 SGHNT, CDR2 YYREEE (reference sequence). The CDR3 loop reads CASSPGQDEQYF. In nucleotides, the CDR3 is TGTGCCAGCAGCCCGGGACAGGACGAGCAGTACTTC.

This chain uses TRBV2 with TRBJ1-1, with 7 bases fitting TRBD1. With V trimmed by 6 bases and J by 0 bases, 13 bases remained unmatched. Germline CDR1 SNHLY, CDR2 FYNNEI. There are 17 residues in the CDR3. The CDR3 here is CASSATGWFVMNTEAFF. In DNA form, the CDR3 reads TGTGCCAGCAGCGCGACAGGGTGGTTTGTCATGAACACTGAAGCTTTCTTT.

The chain links TRBV6-5 to TRBJ2-7; 7 bases line up with TRBD2. V trimming: 7 bases; J trimming: 3 bases; junction bases outside the gene matches: 12. The CDR3 consists of 15 residues. Germline V lookup: CDR1 MNHEY, CDR2 SVGAGI. CDR3 sequence (DNA): TGTGCCAGCACCCCTAGGGGAGGGACGGACTACGAGCAGTACTTC. As protein: CASTPRGGTDYEQYF.

The chain combines TRBV5-6 with TRBJ2-5, with D unclear. V lost 4 bases and J 1 base, leaving 11 bases between the germline ends. The CDR3 has 14 residues. Germline V gene sequence: CDR1 SGHDT, CDR2 YYEEEE. CDR3 coding DNA: TGTGCCAGCAGCGCCTTCGGCGCCCAAGAGACCCAGTACTTC. Residues: CASSAFGAQETQYF.

The V call is TRBV3-1 (or the pseudogene TRBV3-2), the J call TRBJ2-2, with 15 positions matching TRBD2. CDR1 and CDR2 (germline): LGHDT, YNNKEL (reference sequence). The V segment lost 0 bases and the J segment 1 base; nucleotides outside the gene matches: 0. The CDR3 has 18 residues. The CDR3 is CASSQEGLAGGNTGELFF. For the CDR3, the DNA is TGTGCCAGCAGCCAAGAGGGACTAGCGGGAGGGAACACCGGGGAGCTGTTTTTT.